The 19 T cell receptor beta chains below were found in one sample sequenced in a study of PD-1 blockade in classical Hodgkin lymphoma. Documented time point: cycle 4 day 1 (C4D1), after 6 weeks of nivolumab. No patient escaped relapse after autologous stem cell transplantation, and brentuximab vedotin exposure varied. Profiling relied on immunoSEQ multiplex PCR, and the TCRdb table lists in-frame clones only, not all of them. Of about 31,000 clones listed, about 81% were seen once; the top ten hold about a sixth. The material sequenced was peripheral blood mononuclear cells (PBMCs), taken before the fourth cycle of nivolumab. The origin of the receptors is a human donor with classical Hodgkin lymphoma.

The chain uses TRBV7-2 and TRBJ2-2; a weak D match, TRBD1 (6 bases). This CDR3 spans 14 amino acids. The V end was cut by 6 bases, the J end by 6 bases, with 14 bases between. CDR1 and CDR2 from the germline V gene are SGHTA and FQGNSA. This chain's CDR3 is CASRRAGDPGELFF. In DNA, the CDR3 is TGTGCCAGCAGAAGGGCAGGGGATCCCGGGGAGCTGTTTTTT.

This rearrangement joins TRBV7-9 to TRBJ1-4; possible D gene TRBD1, 6 bases. The CDR3 sequence is 13 residues long. The V gene's germline CDR1 is SEHNR and CDR2 FQNEAQ (reference sequence). V was shortened by 3 bases and J by 7 bases, with 9 bases between the two germline ends. The CDR3: CASSFGQLEKLFF. Here the CDR3 DNA reads TGTGCCAGCAGCTTCGGACAGCTTGAAAAACTGTTTTTT.

The chain combines TRBV27 with TRBJ1-3; D call uncertain. CDR3 length equals 16 residues. Germline V gene data show CDR1 as MNHEY and CDR2 as SMNVEV (reference sequence). V lost 4 bases and J 0 bases, leaving 13 bases between the germline ends. CDR3 nucleotide sequence: TGTGCCAGCAGTTCCCGGACTGTGAGCTCTGGAAACACCATATATTTT. It codes for CASSSRTVSSGNTIYF.

This clone is a singleton in its sample. The chain recombines TRBV11-3 with TRBJ2-1; D is possibly TRBD2 (6 bases). The CDR3 consists of 16 residues. Germline values: CDR1 SGHNT, CDR2 YENEEA. With 2 bases removed from V and 7 bases from J, the gap between germline ends came to 18 bases. CDR3 nucleotide sequence: TGTGCCAGCAGCTTATTTGCGGGGCCCGTCCCTAATGAGCAGTTCTTC. Its translation: CASSLFAGPVPNEQFF.

This rearrangement joins TRBV7-2 to TRBJ1-3; D gene unclear. With 6 bases removed from V and 0 bases from J, the gap between germline ends came to 12 bases. The length of the CDR3 is 15 residues. Germline values: CDR1 SGHTA, CDR2 FQGNSA. CDR3 sequence: CASRPTEYSGNTIYF. The CDR3 DNA reads TGTGCCAGCAGGCCGACGGAGTACTCTGGAAACACCATATATTTT.

This chain uses TRBV5-4 with TRBJ2-3; 8 bases agree with TRBD1. CDR3 length equals 14 residues. The V gene's germline CDR1 is SGHNT and CDR2 YYREEE (reference sequence). Germline trimming cut 5 bases from V and 4 bases from J; bases unmatched to any gene: 6. The CDR3 DNA follows: TGTGCCAGCAGGGATGGACAGGGATCAGATACGCAGTATTTT. Amino acids: CASRDGQGSDTQYF.

J is TRBJ1-6 and V is TRBV6-1; 7 bases align to TRBD1. The CDR3 is 20 amino acids. Trimming removed 4 bases from V and 0 bases from J; junction bases left unmatched: 15. CDR1 is MNHNS, CDR2 SASEGT, per germline. Here the CDR3 reads CASSGRGLGTASSYNSPLHF. For the CDR3, the DNA is TGTGCCAGCAGTGGAAGGGGGCTTGGGACGGCAAGCTCCTATAATTCACCCCTCCACTTT.

This clone was picked up one time. The gene calls are TRBV10-2 and TRBJ2-7; the D gene is possibly TRBD1 (6 bases). In germline, CDR1 is WSHSY, CDR2 SAAADI. The CDR3 spans 13 residues. With 3 bases removed from V and 4 bases from J, the gap between germline ends came to 10 bases. CDR3 residues: CASSDSRGYEQYV. The CDR3 region has the DNA TGCGCCAGCAGTGATAGCAGGGGTTACGAGCAGTACGTC.

The chain joins TRBV5-5 to TRBJ1-1; D gene unclear. CDR1 and CDR2 from the germline V gene are SGHKS and YYEKEE (reference sequence). There are 13 residues in the CDR3. V was shortened by 4 bases and J by 0 bases, with 7 bases between the two germline ends. CDR3 residues: CASSGLMNTEAFF. In nucleotides, the CDR3 is TGTGCCAGCAGCGGACTTATGAACACTGAAGCTTTCTTT.

The rearrangement links TRBV4-2 to TRBJ2-5; D is tentatively TRBD1 or TRBD2 (6 bases each). This CDR3 contains 13 residues. V lost 4 bases to trimming and J lost 5 bases, with 11 bases between them. CDR1 LGHNA and CDR2 YNFKEQ come from the germline V gene. CDR3 nucleotide sequence: TGTGCCAGCAGCCGGAGGGGGGAGGAGACCCAGTACTTC. Protein product: CASSRRGEETQYF.

The chain couples TRBV5-1 to TRBJ2-1; 8 nucleotides agree with TRBD2. This CDR3 region has 17 residues. Trimming removed 3 bases from V and 5 bases from J; junction bases left unmatched: 13. The germline CDR1 and CDR2 sequences are SGHRS and YFSETQ. CDR3 nucleotides: TGCGCCAGCAGCTCTCACATCCGGGGGGGCCAGAACAATGAGCAGTTCTTC. Protein: CASSSHIRGGQNNEQFF.

The chain couples TRBV9 to TRBJ1-3; no reliable D call. V lost 4 bases to trimming and J lost 0 bases, with 8 bases between them. CDR3 length: 14 amino acids. The germline V gene has CDR1 SGDLS and CDR2 YYNGEE. The DNA of the CDR3 is TGTGCCAGCAGCCAAGGGTACTCTGGAAACACCATATATTTT. Its translation: CASSQGYSGNTIYF. The full variable domain, rest sourced from reference TRBV9 and TRBJ1-3, is DSGVTQTPKHLITATGQRVTLRCSPRSGDLSVYWYQQSLDQGLQFLIQYYNGEERAKGNILERFSAQQFPDLHSELNLSSLELGDSALYFCASSQGYSGNTIYFGEGSWLTVV.

The J gene is TRBJ2-2, the V gene TRBV7-6, with no clear D. CDR3 size: 14 residues. Germline loops: CDR1 SGHVS, CDR2 FNYEAQ. V was shortened by 5 bases and J by 6 bases, with 13 bases between the two germline ends. The CDR3 DNA sequence: TGTGCCAGCAGCCCCACACTACTCCCCGGGGAGCTGTTTTTT. This sequence encodes CASSPTLLPGELFF. Drawing the rest from reference TRBV7-6 and TRBJ2-2, the complete variable domain is GAGVSQSPRYKVTKRGQDVALRCDPISGHVSLYWYRQALGQGPEFLTYFNYEAQQDKSGLPNDRFSAERPEGSISTLTIQRTEQRDSAMYRCASSPTLLPGELFFGEGSRLTVL.

V gene TRBV6-5 combines with J gene TRBJ1-1; 7 bases align to TRBD1. The CDR3 is made up of 14 amino acids. Germline V gene data show CDR1 as MNHEY and CDR2 as SVGAGI. Losses at the gene ends were 5 bases for V and 1 base for J; bases not matched to a gene: 4. CDR3 region: CASSRGQGNTEAFF. Here the CDR3 DNA reads TGTGCCAGCAGTAGGGGGCAGGGGAACACTGAAGCTTTCTTT.

The V gene is TRBV5-1, the J gene TRBJ2-3; D remains unclear. V lost 0 bases and J lost 2, with 7 bases in between. The germline CDR1 and CDR2 sequences are SGHRS and YFSETQ. The CDR3 is 14 residues long. CDR3 loop: CASSLDGNTDTQYF. For the CDR3, the DNA is TGCGCCAGCAGCTTGGACGGAAACACAGATACGCAGTATTTT.

The V call is TRBV28, the J call TRBJ2-1; D is possibly TRBD1 (6 bases). Germline CDR1 MDHEN, CDR2 SYDVKM. The CDR3 length is 12 residues. The germline V and J ends were trimmed by 5 bases and 11 bases, with 13 bases remaining between them. The CDR3 loop is CASSPAGVQQFF. CDR3 in DNA: TGTGCCAGCAGTCCCGCAGGGGTTCAGCAGTTCTTC.

The CDR3 protein is CASGPFGGRAYEQYF. The CDR3 DNA reads TGTGCCAGCGGACCCTTCGGCGGGAGGGCCTACGAGCAGTACTTC. The chain is built from TRBV28 and TRBJ2-7; the match to TRBD2 covers 9 bases. The CDR3 totals 15 residues. The junction had 10 bases not matched to a gene; V was cut back by 8 bases and J by 2 bases. Germline assignment: CDR1 MDHEN and CDR2 SYDVKM.

This clone came up a few times. This chain connects TRBV7-8 to TRBJ1-2; D ambiguous. The CDR3 consists of 12 residues. Germline values: CDR1 SGHVS, CDR2 FQNEAQ. V lost 1 base and J 5 bases, leaving 5 bases between the germline ends. CDR3 sequence reads: CASSLEGYGYTF. For the CDR3, the DNA is TGTGCCAGCAGCTTAGAGGGTTATGGCTACACCTTC.

The chain joins TRBV7-9 to TRBJ1-1; no clear D. Germline V CDR1 and CDR2: SEHNR, FQNEAQ (reference sequence). This CDR3 spans 12 amino acids. Between the trimmed V and J ends, which lost 5 bases and 10 bases, there was a span of 14 bases. The CDR3 DNA reads as TGTGCCAGCAGCCTCGGACCCTTAGGAGCTTTCTTT. This codes for CASSLGPLGAFF.